This TCR beta chain is from a study of shared clonotypes between healthy human individuals. Overall study context: Each donor's CD4 naive and CD4 memory cells filled three plates apiece, CD8 naive two, and CD8 memory one. Points from the study as a whole: Naive subsets generally had larger estimated richness than memory subsets.

Data came from immunoSEQ multiplex PCR; TCRdb stores just in-frame clones and leaves some out. Of 1.4 million or so clones listed, 98% are singletons. Remarks on this clone: As yet, its antigen is unknown.

The ends were cut back, 0 bases at V and 10 bases at J, with 12 bases in the middle. Per the germline V gene, CDR1 is SGHNT and CDR2 is YENEEA. The CDR3 has 13 amino acids. The chain couples TRBV11-3 to TRBJ2-5; unclear D gene. This clonotype was sampled from a man under 40 in good health. Material for sequencing was naive CD4+ T cells sorted from blood. Subset meaning: CD45RA+ positively selected. For the CDR3, the DNA is TGTGCCAGCAGCTTAGATCGGTGGGCCGGCCAGTACTTC. Its protein product is CASSLDRWAGQYF.